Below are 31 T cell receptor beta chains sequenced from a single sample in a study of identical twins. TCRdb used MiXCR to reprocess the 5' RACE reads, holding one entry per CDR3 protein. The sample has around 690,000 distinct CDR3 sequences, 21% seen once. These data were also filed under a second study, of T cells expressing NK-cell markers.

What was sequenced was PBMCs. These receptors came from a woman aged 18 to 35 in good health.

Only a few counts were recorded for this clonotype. This CDR3 is CASSLPGDNEQFF. The CDR3 DNA reads TGTGCCAGCAGTCTCCCAGGGGACAATGAGCAGTTCTTC. The chain recombines TRBV27 with TRBJ2-1; TRBD1 is a possible D gene (6 bases). The germline CDR1 and CDR2 sequences are MNHEY and SMNVEV (reference sequence). CDR3 length: 13 amino acids. V shed 5 bases and J shed 5 bases, with 10 bases lying between them.

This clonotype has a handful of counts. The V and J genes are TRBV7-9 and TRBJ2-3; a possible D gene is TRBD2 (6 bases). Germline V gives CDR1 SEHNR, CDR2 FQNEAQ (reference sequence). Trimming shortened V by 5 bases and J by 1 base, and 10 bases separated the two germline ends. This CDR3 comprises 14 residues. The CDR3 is CASSPRGRTDTQYF. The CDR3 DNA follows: TGTGCCAGCAGCCCGCGGGGACGCACAGATACGCAGTATTTT.

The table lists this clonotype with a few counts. The CDR3: CASREVDTQYF. CDR3 sequence (DNA): TGTGCCAGCAGGGAGGTAGATACGCAGTATTTT. This chain connects TRBV12-3 or TRBV12-4 to TRBJ2-3, with D possibly TRBD2 on 5 matching bases. The CDR3 has 11 amino acids. Trimming took 6 bases from V and 5 from J, leaving 6 bases between them.

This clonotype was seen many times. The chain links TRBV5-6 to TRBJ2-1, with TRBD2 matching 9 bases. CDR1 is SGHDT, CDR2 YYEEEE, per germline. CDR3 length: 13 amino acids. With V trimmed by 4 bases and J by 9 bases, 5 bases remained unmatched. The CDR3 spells CASSGGTSSEQFF. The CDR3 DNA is TGTGCCAGCAGCGGGGGGACTAGCTCTGAGCAGTTCTTC.

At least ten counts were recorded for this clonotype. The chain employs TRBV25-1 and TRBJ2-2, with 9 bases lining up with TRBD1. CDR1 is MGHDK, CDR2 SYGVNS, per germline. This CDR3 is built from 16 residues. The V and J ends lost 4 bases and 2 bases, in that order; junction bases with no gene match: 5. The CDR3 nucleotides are TGTGCCAGCAGTGGAGGGACAGGGAGCAACACCGGGGAGCTGTTTTTT. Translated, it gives CASSGGTGSNTGELFF. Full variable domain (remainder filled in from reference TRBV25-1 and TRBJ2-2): EADIYQTPRYLVIGTGKKITLECSQTMGHDKMYWYQQDPGMELHLIHYSYGVNSTEKGDLSSESTVSRIRTEHFPLTLESARPSHTSQYLCASSGGTGSNTGELFFGEGSRLTVL.

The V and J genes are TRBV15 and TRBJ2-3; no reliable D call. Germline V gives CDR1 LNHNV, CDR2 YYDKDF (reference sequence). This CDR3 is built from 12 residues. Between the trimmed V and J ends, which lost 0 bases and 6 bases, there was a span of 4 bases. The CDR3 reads CATSRDLDTQYF. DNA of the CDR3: TGTGCCACCAGCAGAGATCTGGATACGCAGTATTTT.

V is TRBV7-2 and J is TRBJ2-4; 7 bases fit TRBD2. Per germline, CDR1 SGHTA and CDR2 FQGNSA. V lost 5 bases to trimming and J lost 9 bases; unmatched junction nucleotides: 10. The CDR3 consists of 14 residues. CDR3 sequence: CASSPVRGVGIQYF. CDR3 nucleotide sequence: TGTGCCAGCAGCCCCGTACGGGGGGTAGGCATTCAGTACTTC.

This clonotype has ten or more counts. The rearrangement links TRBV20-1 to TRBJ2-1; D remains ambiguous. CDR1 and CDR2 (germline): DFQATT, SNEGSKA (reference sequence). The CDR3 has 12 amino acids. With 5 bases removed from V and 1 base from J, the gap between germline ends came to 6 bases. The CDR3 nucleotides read TGCAGTGCTCACCCGTCCTACAATGAGCAGTTCTTC. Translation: CSAHPSYNEQFF.

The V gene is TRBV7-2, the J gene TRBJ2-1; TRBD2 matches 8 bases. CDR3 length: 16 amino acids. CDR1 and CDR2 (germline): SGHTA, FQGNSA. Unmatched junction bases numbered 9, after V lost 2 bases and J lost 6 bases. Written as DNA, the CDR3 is TGTGCCAGCAGCTTAAGGAGCGGGAGTCTGGTCAATGAGCAGTTCTTC. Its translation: CASSLRSGSLVNEQFF.

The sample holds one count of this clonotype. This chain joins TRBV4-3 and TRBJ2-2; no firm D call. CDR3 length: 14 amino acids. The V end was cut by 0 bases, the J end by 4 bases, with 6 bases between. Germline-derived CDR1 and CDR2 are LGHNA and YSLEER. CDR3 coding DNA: TGCGCCAGCAGCCAAGAGGCCTCCACCGGGGAGCTGTTTTTT. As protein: CASSQEASTGELFF.

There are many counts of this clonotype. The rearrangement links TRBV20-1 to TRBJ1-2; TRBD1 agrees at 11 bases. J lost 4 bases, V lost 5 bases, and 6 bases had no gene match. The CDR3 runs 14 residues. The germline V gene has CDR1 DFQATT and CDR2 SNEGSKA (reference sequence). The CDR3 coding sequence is TGCAGTGCTTATGGGACAGGGGGATCCTATGGCTACACCTTC. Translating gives CSAYGTGGSYGYTF.

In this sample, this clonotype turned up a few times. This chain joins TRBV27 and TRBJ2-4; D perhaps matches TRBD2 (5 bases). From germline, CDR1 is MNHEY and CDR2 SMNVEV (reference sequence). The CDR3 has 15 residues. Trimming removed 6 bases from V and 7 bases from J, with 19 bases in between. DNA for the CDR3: TGTGCCAGCAGAGAGGCAGAGGGCCGCTGGAACATTCAGTACTTC. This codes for CASREAEGRWNIQYF.

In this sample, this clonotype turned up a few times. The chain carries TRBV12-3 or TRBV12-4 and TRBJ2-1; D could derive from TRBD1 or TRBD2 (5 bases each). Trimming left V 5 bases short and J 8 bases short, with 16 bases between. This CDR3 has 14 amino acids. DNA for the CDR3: TGTGCCAGCAGTCCGAGGGGAGTAGGGGATGAGCAGTTCTTC. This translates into CASSPRGVGDEQFF.

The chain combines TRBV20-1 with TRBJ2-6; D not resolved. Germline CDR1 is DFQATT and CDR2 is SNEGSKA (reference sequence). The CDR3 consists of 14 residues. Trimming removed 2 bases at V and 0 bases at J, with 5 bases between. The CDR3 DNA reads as TGCAGTGCTAGAAAAGACTCTGGGGCCAACGTCCTGACTTTC. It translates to CSARKDSGANVLTF.

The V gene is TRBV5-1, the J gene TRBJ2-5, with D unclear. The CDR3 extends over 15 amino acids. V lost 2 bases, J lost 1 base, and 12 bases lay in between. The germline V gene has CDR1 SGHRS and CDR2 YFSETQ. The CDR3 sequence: CASSLFAVAQETQYF. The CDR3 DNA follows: TGCGCCAGCAGCTTATTCGCGGTGGCCCAAGAGACCCAGTACTTC.

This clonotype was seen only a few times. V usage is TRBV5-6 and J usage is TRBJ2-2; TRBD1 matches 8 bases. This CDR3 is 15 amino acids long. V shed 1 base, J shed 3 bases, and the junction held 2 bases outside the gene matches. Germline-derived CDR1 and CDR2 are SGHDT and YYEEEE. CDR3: CASSLRDRYTGELFF. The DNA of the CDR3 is TGTGCCAGCAGCTTGAGGGACAGGTACACCGGGGAGCTGTTTTTT.

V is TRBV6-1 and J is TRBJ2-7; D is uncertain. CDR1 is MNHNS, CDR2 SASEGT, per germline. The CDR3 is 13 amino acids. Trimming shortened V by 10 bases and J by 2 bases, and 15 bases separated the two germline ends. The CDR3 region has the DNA TGTGCCACCCACCGGCCGTCGACCTACGAGCAGTACTTC. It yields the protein CATHRPSTYEQYF.

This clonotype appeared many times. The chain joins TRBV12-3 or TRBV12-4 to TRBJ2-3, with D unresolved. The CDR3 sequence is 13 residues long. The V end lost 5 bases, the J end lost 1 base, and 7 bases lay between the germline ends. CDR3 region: CASSATGTDTQYF. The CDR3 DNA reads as TGTGCCAGCAGTGCGACTGGCACAGATACGCAGTATTTT.

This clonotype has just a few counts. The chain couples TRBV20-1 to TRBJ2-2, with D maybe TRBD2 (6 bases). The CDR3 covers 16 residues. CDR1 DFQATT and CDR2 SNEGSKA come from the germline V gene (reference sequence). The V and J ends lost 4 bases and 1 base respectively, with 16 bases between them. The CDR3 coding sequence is TGCAGTGCTATAGCGGCAACCTCAAAGAACACCGGGGAGCTGTTTTTT. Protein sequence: CSAIAATSKNTGELFF.

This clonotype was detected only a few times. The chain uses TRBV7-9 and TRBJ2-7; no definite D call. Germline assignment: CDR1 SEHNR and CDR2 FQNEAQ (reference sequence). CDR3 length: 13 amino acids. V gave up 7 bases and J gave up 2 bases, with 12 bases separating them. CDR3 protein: CASTVGQAYEQYF. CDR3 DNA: TGTGCCAGCACAGTAGGGCAGGCCTACGAGCAGTACTTC.

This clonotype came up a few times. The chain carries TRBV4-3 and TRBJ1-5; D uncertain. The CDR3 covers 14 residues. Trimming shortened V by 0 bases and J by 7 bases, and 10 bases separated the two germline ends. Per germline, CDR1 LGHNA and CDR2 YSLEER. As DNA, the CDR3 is TGCGCCAGCAGCCAAGAGCTTCCCGGACAGCCCCAGCATTTT. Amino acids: CASSQELPGQPQHF.

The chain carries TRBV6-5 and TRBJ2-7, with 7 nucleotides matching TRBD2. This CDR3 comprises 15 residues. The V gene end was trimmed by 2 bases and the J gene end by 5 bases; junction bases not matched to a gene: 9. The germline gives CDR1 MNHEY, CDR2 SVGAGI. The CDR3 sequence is CASSYGSGPGNEQYF. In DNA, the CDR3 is TGTGCCAGCAGTTACGGTAGCGGGCCGGGCAACGAGCAGTACTTC.

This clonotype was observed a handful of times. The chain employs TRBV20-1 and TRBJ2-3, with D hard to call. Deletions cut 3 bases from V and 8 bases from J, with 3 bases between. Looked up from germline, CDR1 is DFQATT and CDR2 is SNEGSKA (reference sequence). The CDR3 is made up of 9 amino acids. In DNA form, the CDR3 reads TGCAGTGCTAGTAGTACGCAGTATTTT. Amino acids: CSASSTQYF.

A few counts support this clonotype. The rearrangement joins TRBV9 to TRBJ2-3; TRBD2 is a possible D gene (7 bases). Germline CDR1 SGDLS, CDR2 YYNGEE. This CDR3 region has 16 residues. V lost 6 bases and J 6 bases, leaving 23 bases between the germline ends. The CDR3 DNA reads TGTGCCAGCAACGTGGTGGGAGGGGGGGCCAAGGATACGCAGTATTTT. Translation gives CASNVVGGGAKDTQYF.

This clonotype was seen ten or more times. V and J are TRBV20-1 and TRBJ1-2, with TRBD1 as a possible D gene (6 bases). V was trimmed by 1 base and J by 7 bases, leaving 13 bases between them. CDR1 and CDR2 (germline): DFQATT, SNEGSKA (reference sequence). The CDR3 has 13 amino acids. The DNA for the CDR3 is TGCAGTGCTAGAGTTTCGACAGGCCCTGGCTACACCTTC. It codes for CSARVSTGPGYTF.

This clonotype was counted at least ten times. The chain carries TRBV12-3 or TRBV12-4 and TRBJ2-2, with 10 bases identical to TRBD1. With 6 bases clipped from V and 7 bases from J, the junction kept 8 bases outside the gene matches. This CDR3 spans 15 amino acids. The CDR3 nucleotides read TGTGCCAGCAGCTTGAGACAGGGGGCGATCGGGGAGCTGTTTTTT. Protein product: CASSLRQGAIGELFF.

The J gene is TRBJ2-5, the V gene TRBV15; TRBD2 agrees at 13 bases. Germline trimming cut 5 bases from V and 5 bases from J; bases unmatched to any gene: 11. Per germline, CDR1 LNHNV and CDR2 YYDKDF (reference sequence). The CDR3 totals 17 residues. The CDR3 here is CATSPQQTSGRRETQYF. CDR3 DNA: TGTGCCACCAGCCCTCAGCAGACTAGCGGGAGGAGGGAGACCCAGTACTTC.

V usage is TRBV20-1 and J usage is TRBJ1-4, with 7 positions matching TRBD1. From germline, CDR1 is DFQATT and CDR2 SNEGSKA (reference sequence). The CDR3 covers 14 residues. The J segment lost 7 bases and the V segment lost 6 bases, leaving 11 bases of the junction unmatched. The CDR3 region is CSAFLTGAREKLFF. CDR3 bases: TGCAGTGCCTTTCTTACAGGGGCGCGTGAAAAACTGTTTTTT.

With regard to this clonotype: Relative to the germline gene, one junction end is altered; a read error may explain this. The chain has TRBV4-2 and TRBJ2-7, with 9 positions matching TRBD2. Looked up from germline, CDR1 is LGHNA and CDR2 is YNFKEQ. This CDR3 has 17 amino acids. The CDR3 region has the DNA TGTGCCAGCACCCAAGTCACCATAGCGGGAGAGGTCTACGAGCAGTACTTC. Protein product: CASTQVTIAGEVYEQYF.

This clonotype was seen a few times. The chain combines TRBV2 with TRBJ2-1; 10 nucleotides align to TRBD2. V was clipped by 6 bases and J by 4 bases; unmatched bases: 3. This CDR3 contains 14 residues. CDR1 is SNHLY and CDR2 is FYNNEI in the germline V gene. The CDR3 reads CASRASGGYNEQFF. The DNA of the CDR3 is TGTGCCAGCAGAGCTAGCGGGGGATACAATGAGCAGTTCTTC.

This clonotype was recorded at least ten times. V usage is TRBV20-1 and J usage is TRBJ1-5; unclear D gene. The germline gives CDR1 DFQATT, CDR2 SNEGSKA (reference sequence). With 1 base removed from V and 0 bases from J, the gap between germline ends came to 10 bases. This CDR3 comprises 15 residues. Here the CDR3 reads CSARGAFDSNQPQHF. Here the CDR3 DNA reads TGCAGTGCTAGAGGGGCATTTGATAGCAATCAGCCCCAGCATTTT.